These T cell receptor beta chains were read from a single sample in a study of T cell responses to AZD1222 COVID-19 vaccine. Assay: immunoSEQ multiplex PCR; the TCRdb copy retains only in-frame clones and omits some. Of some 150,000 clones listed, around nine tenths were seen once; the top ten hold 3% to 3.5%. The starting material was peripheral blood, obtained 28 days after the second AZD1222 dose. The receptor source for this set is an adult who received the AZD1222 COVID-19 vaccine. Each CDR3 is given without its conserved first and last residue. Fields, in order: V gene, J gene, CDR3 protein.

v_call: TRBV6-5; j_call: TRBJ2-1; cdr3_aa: ASSYLGQPQNEQF
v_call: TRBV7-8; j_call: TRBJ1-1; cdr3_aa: ASTLLNRNTEAF
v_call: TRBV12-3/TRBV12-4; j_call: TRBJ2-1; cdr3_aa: ASSPNHNEQF
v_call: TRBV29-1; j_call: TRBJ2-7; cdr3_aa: SVDTSGMPPYEQY
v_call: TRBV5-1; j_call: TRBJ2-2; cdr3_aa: ASGLTGATNTGELF
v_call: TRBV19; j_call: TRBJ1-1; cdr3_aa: ASSRTGGLDTEAF
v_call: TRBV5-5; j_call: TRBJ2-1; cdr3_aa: ASSLSGQGAQDEQF
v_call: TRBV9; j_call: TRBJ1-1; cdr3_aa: ASSVGGLGPPTEAF
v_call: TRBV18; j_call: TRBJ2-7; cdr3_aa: ASSPQGLPNYEQY
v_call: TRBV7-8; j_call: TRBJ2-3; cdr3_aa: ASSRYQDTQY
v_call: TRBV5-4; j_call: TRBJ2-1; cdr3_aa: ASSSLTGDNEQF
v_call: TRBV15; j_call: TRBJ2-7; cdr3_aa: ATSRERDPYEQY
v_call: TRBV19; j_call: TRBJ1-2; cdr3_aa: ASSNYSGKRRFA
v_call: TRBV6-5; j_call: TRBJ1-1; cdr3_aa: ASSYKGEAF
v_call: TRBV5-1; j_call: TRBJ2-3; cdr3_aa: ASSLGPLGTDTQY
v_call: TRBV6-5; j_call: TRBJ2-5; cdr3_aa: ASTIDRGIGETQY
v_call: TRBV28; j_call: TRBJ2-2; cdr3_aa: ASSRSGTIDTGELF
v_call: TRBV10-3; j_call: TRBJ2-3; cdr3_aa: AISEDPQGVDTQY
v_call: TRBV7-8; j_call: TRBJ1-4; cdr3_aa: ASSFRGGSEKLF
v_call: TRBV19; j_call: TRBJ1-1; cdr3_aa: ASSILGRLNTEAF
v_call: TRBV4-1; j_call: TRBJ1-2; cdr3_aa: ASSHGVEYGFSGYT
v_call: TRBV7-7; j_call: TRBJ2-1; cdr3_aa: ASSLRTGDYNEQF
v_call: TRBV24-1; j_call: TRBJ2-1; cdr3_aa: ATSDLIGLGGSGNEQF
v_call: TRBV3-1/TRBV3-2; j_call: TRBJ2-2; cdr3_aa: ASSRHRGSTGELF
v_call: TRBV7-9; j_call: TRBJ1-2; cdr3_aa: ASTLTANYGYT
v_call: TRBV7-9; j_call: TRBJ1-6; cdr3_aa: ASSLGSAAAPLH
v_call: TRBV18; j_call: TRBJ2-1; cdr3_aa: ASSPGSAASYNEQF
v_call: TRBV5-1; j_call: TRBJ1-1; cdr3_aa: ASNMKGQRNTEAF
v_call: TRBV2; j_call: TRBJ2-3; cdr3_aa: ASSYGTGGIDTQY
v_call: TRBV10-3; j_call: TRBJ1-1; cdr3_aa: AISEGPQGYTEAF
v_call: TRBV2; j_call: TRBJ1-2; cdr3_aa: ASSPGQGVQGYT
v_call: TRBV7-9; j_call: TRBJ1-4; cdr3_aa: ASSHPTTNEKLF
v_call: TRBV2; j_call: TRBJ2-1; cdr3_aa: ASNGARQSSYNEQF
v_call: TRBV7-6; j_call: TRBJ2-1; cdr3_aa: ASSSPDGVTTYNEQF
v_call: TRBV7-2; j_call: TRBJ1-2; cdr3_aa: ASSSQRGINYGYT
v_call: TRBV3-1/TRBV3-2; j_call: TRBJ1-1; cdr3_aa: ASSQVPNTEAF
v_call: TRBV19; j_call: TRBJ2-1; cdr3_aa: ASIRSLGYNEQF
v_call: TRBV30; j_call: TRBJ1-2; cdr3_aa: ACRQGRNYGYT